One sample yielded the 22 T cell receptor beta chains listed below, sequenced in a study of blood T cell repertoires in COVID-19. Using immunoSEQ multiplex PCR, the repertoire was profiled, and TCRdb retains in-frame clones only, with some absent. Among 110,000 or so clones, around four fifths were seen once, and the ten largest hold 15% to 20%. Sequencing was performed on peripheral blood. The receptor source for this set is a woman aged 60 to 75 with acute or convalescent COVID-19.

This clone was observed a single time. The gene calls are TRBV19 and TRBJ2-2; TRBD2 matches 11 bases. The CDR3 has 15 amino acids. The germline V gene encodes CDR1 LNHDA and CDR2 SQIVND (reference sequence). J was trimmed by 4 bases and V by 9 bases; bases with no gene match: 7. Written as DNA, the CDR3 is TGTGCCAGCTCCGGGACTAGCGGTTCCACCGGGGAGCTGTTTTTT. This gives the protein CASSGTSGSTGELFF.

This chain links TRBV7-2 with TRBJ1-2, with 7 bases identical to TRBD1. Germline V gives CDR1 SGHTA, CDR2 FQGNSA. The CDR3 spans 16 residues. V shed 8 bases, J shed 4 bases, and the junction held 16 bases outside the gene matches. The CDR3 coding sequence is TGTGCCAGCGAGGCCCTACAGGGGTTGGTAGGCTATGGCTACACCTTC. Its protein is CASEALQGLVGYGYTF.

V is TRBV28 and J is TRBJ2-3, with 13 bases identical to TRBD2. Germline V lookup: CDR1 MDHEN, CDR2 SYDVKM. The CDR3 consists of 17 residues. Trimming removed 4 bases from V and 2 bases from J; junction bases left unmatched: 6. For the CDR3, the DNA is TGTGCCAGCAGTTATTTCGGGACTAGCGGGAACACAGATACGCAGTATTTT. Translated, it gives CASSYFGTSGNTDTQYF.

The chain recombines TRBV7-8 with TRBJ1-1; maybe TRBD1 (6 bases). The CDR3 spans 14 residues. The germline V gene encodes CDR1 SGHVS and CDR2 FQNEAQ. V dropped 6 bases and J dropped 4 bases, with 15 bases sitting between them. The CDR3 sequence is CASREQGQSTEAFF. The DNA for the CDR3 is TGTGCCAGCAGAGAACAGGGTCAAAGCACTGAAGCTTTCTTT.

The chain uses TRBV19 and TRBJ1-6, with TRBD1 identical over 8 bases. Germline CDR1 LNHDA, CDR2 SQIVND (reference sequence). Unmatched junction bases numbered 10, after V lost 5 bases and J lost 7 bases. The CDR3 loop spans 16 amino acids. The CDR3 nucleotides are TGTGCCAGTAGTGGCCGCAGGCAGGGGGCGAATTCACCCCTCCACTTT. Translated: CASSGRRQGANSPLHF.

The chain has TRBV18 and TRBJ1-1; D is unclear. Between the trimmed V and J ends, which lost 2 bases and 8 bases, there was a span of 15 bases. Germline V gene lookup returns CDR1 KGHSH and CDR2 LQKENI. The CDR3 loop spans 14 amino acids. The DNA of the CDR3 is TGTGCCAGCTCACCAAACAGCCTCTCGAGCGAAGCTTTCTTT. This gives the protein CASSPNSLSSEAFF. The entire variable domain, with the rest obtained from reference TRBV18 and TRBJ1-1, is as follows: NAGVMQNPRHLVRRRGQEARLRCSPMKGHSHVYWYRQLPEEGLKFMVYLQKENIIDESGMPKERFSAEFPKEGPSILRIQQVVRGDSAAYFCASSPNSLSSEAFFGQGTRLTVV.

Written as DNA, the CDR3 is TGTGCCAGCAGCGAGGGGGAATTAGACGACTATGGCTACACCTTC. Amino acids: CASSEGELDDYGYTF. The chain is built from TRBV13 and TRBJ1-2; weak D call: TRBD1 (6 bases). Germline V lookup: CDR1 PRHDT, CDR2 FYEKMQ (reference sequence). The length of the CDR3 is 15 residues. Trimming left V 5 bases short and J 3 bases short, with 16 bases between.

With respect to this clone: Sequence at one end of the junction differs from germline and may be a read error. V and J are TRBV6-5 and TRBJ1-1, with TRBD1 as a possible D gene (5 bases). Germline-derived CDR1 and CDR2 are MNHEY and SVGAGI. There are 15 residues in the CDR3. The CDR3 DNA sequence: TGTGCCAGCAGTTACTCAAATTACAGGAACACTGAAGTTTTCTTT. This sequence encodes CASSYSNYRNTEVFF.

This chain links TRBV6-5 with TRBJ2-1; TRBD2 matches at 13 bases. The CDR3 sequence is 15 residues long. Per the germline V gene, CDR1 is MNHEY and CDR2 is SVGAGI. J gave up 6 bases and V 5 bases, and 4 bases lay outside the gene matches. This CDR3 reads CASSITSGGANEQFF. CDR3 nucleotide sequence: TGTGCCAGCAGTATAACTAGCGGGGGGGCCAATGAGCAGTTCTTC.

This chain connects TRBV28 to TRBJ1-1, with 8 nucleotides matching TRBD1. The length of the CDR3 is 15 residues. Germline CDR1 reads MDHEN; CDR2 reads SYDVKM. V gave up 4 bases and J gave up 4 bases; unmatched junction bases: 8. The CDR3 spells CASSSLGQGGTEAFF. For the CDR3, the DNA is TGTGCCAGCAGTTCCCTCGGACAGGGTGGCACTGAAGCTTTCTTT.

The V call is TRBV5-6, the J call TRBJ2-4; D not certain. The CDR3 runs to 16 residues. Germline-derived CDR1 and CDR2 are SGHDT and YYEEEE. Trimming cost V 4 bases and J 0 bases, with 14 bases left between them. Here the CDR3 reads CASSLLGQLAKNIQYF. CDR3 DNA sequence: TGTGCCAGCAGCCTCCTTGGGCAGCTAGCCAAAAACATTCAGTACTTC.

This chain joins TRBV19 and TRBJ1-3, with 7 bases identical to TRBD1. The CDR3 runs 14 residues. Unmatched junction bases numbered 7, after V lost 7 bases and J lost 4 bases. Germline CDR1 and CDR2: LNHDA and SQIVND (reference sequence). The CDR3 sequence is CASTTTGTGNTIYF. The CDR3 DNA reads as TGTGCCAGTACCACGACAGGGACGGGAAACACCATATATTTT.

For the CDR3, the DNA is TGCGCCAGCAGCCAACAACTAGCGGGGGGGACTAGCACAGATACGCAGTATTTT. Protein product: CASSQQLAGGTSTDTQYF. The V gene is TRBV4-1, the J gene TRBJ2-3; 13 bases match TRBD2. From germline, CDR1 is MGHRA and CDR2 YSYEKL. The CDR3 has 18 amino acids. V shed 2 bases, J shed 0 bases, and the junction held 5 bases outside the gene matches.

The chain joins TRBV30 to TRBJ1-6, with 9 bases identical to TRBD1. The CDR3 totals 12 residues. V was pared by 5 bases and J by 7 bases, with 0 bases of the junction left unmatched. Germline CDR1 is GTSNPN and CDR2 is SVGIG (reference sequence). For the CDR3, the DNA is TGTGCCTGGGGACAGGGGAATTCACCCCTCCACTTT. Translation: CAWGQGNSPLHF.

The CDR3 protein is CASSTRDRGLYGVSNYGYTF. The CDR3 DNA reads as TGTGCCAGTAGTACCCGGGACAGGGGGCTGTATGGTGTTAGTAACTATGGCTACACCTTC. J is TRBJ1-2 and V is TRBV19, with 12 bases that match TRBD1. J was trimmed by 1 base and V by 4 bases; bases with no gene match: 16. Germline V lookup: CDR1 LNHDA, CDR2 SQIVND (reference sequence). There are 20 residues in the CDR3.

CDR3 nucleotides: TGTGCCAGCAGCGCGGCAGGGTACAATGAGCAGTTCTTC. Its protein product is CASSAAGYNEQFF. The chain employs TRBV9 and TRBJ2-1; D might be TRBD1 (5 bases). This CDR3 contains 13 residues. Per the germline V gene, CDR1 is SGDLS and CDR2 is YYNGEE. V shed 3 bases and J shed 4 bases, with 8 bases lying between them.

The chain links TRBV7-9 to TRBJ2-1; D unclear. The germline CDR1 and CDR2 sequences are SEHNR and FQNEAQ (reference sequence). The length of the CDR3 is 14 residues. With 4 bases removed from V and 3 bases from J, the gap between germline ends came to 10 bases. CDR3 region: CASSSLKSYNEQFF. The DNA for the CDR3 is TGTGCCAGCAGCTCGCTAAAGAGCTACAATGAGCAGTTCTTC.

This clone showed up just a few times. This chain links TRBV30 with TRBJ1-1; 7 bases line up with TRBD1. There are 13 residues in the CDR3. The germline gives CDR1 GTSNPN, CDR2 SVGIG (reference sequence). Unmatched junction bases numbered 5, after V lost 2 bases and J lost 5 bases. CDR3 amino acids: CAWSFRGRTEAFF. CDR3 sequence (DNA): TGTGCCTGGAGTTTCAGGGGGAGGACTGAAGCTTTCTTT.

The chain has TRBV7-9 and TRBJ1-2, with 7 bases that match TRBD1. The V and J ends lost 5 bases and 12 bases, in that order; junction bases with no gene match: 9. The CDR3 loop spans 12 amino acids. Germline values: CDR1 SEHNR, CDR2 FQNEAQ (reference sequence). The CDR3 here is CASSQGGERNTF. The CDR3 DNA reads TGTGCCAGCAGCCAGGGGGGCGAGAGAAACACCTTC.

This clone was detected a few times. The V call is TRBV10-3, the J call TRBJ1-1, with 7 nucleotides matching TRBD1. Germline CDR1 and CDR2: ENHRY and SYGVKD. The CDR3 consists of 14 residues. Germline trimming cut 3 bases from V and 8 bases from J; bases unmatched to any gene: 9. CDR3 sequence reads: CAISDATGTQEAFF. The CDR3 bases are TGTGCCATCAGTGACGCGACAGGGACCCAAGAAGCTTTCTTT.

The chain carries TRBV7-3 and TRBJ2-1, with TRBD2 identical over 8 bases. V trimming: 5 bases; J trimming: 3 bases; junction bases outside the gene matches: 6. Germline CDR1 reads SGHTA; CDR2 reads FQGTGA. The CDR3 length is 15 residues. The CDR3 nucleotides are TGTGCCAGCAGCACCCGACTAGCGAACTACAATGAGCAGTTCTTC. Its translation: CASSTRLANYNEQFF.

The chain joins TRBV12-3 or TRBV12-4 to TRBJ2-4; 7 bases are a match to TRBD1. V dropped 7 bases and J dropped 6; count of bases not matched to a gene: 6. This CDR3 has 13 residues. The CDR3 DNA is TGTGCCAGCACCACCGGGACAGCAAACATTCAGTACTTC. Translated, it gives CASTTGTANIQYF.